A selection of T cell receptor beta chains follows, all from one sample in a study of cytomegalovirus exposure and HLA in healthy donors. Assay: immunoSEQ multiplex PCR; the TCRdb copy retains only in-frame clones and omits some. The sample shows about 150,000 clones, 80% of them seen only once. Sequencing input: PBMCs. The receptors originated from a man aged 25-45 years in good health and CMV-seropositive. Each CDR3 is given with its conserved first and last residue. The order of the fields is V gene, D gene, clone size, J gene, CDR3 protein, CDR3 DNA. The D gene is left open where the match is weak. Size values are once, few and many counts, or a class for expanded clones, and some rows have none.

V: TRBV29-1; D: .; size: .; J: TRBJ2-1; CDR3: CSVRLDYNEQFF; DNA: TGCAGCGTAAGATTAGATTACAATGAGCAGTTCTTC
V: TRBV2; D: .; size: .; J: TRBJ2-1; CDR3: CASSGTSFLCSLRESECCNEQFF; DNA: TGTGCCAGCAGTGGAACTAGTTTTTTGTGTTCTCTTAGGGAGTCGGAATGTTGCAATGAGCAGTTCTTC
V: TRBV7-2; D: .; size: .; J: TRBJ1-1; CDR3: CASSPSRGVRTEAFF; DNA: TGTGCCAGCAGCCCGTCCAGGGGAGTGAGGACTGAAGCTTTCTTT
V: TRBV27; D: .; size: .; J: TRBJ1-3; CDR3: CASSLVASSGNTIYF; DNA: TGTGCCAGCAGTTTGGTGGCCAGCTCTGGAAACACCATATATTTT
V: TRBV6-6; D: .; size: few; J: TRBJ2-2; CDR3: CASSYGQPNTGELFF; DNA: TGTGCCAGCAGTTACGGACAGCCGAACACCGGGGAGCTGTTTTTT
V: TRBV6-1; D: TRBD2; size: .; J: TRBJ2-7; CDR3: CASSDEGTTKACEQYF; DNA: TGTGCCAGCAGTGATGAGGGGACTACCAAAGCTTGCGAGCAGTACTTC
V: TRBV5-4; D: .; size: .; J: TRBJ2-1; CDR3: CASSLERGDEQFF; DNA: TGTGCCAGCAGCTTGGAACGAGGCGATGAGCAGTTCTTC
V: TRBV7-7; D: TRBD2; size: .; J: TRBJ2-2; CDR3: CASSLTSGNTGELFF; DNA: TGTGCTAGCAGCCTAACTAGCGGGAACACCGGGGAGCTGTTTTTT
V: TRBV20-1; D: .; size: .; J: TRBJ2-7; CDR3: CSARGTREQYF; DNA: TGCAGTGCTAGAGGAACCAGGGAGCAGTACTTC
V: TRBV28; D: .; size: .; J: TRBJ2-7; CDR3: CASSLSGDRLGYEQYF; DNA: TGTGCCAGCAGTTTATCGGGCGACAGGCTCGGATACGAGCAGTACTTC
V: TRBV29-1; D: TRBD2; size: .; J: TRBJ2-3; CDR3: CSVTTSGNTDTQYF; DNA: TGCAGCGTCACGACTAGCGGGAACACAGATACGCAGTATTTT
V: TRBV11-2; D: TRBD1; size: .; J: TRBJ2-5; CDR3: CASSLDRDRGRGETQYF; DNA: TGTGCCAGCAGCTTAGACCGAGACAGGGGGCGAGGGGAGACCCAGTACTTC
V: TRBV7-9; D: .; size: .; J: TRBJ2-2; CDR3: CASNFRGEELFF; DNA: TGTGCCAGCAACTTCAGGGGCGAGGAGCTGTTTTTT
V: TRBV7-9; D: .; size: .; J: TRBJ1-4; CDR3: CASSLVRPGEKLFF; DNA: TGTGCCAGCAGCTTGGTCAGACCCGGGGAAAAACTGTTTTTT
V: TRBV5-4; D: TRBD1; size: once; J: TRBJ2-7; CDR3: CASSLDPGGASYEQYF; DNA: TGTGCCAGCAGCTTGGACCCAGGGGGCGCTTCTTACGAGCAGTACTTC
V: TRBV7-6; D: TRBD1; size: .; J: TRBJ2-1; CDR3: CASSLSVPGTGRNEQFF; DNA: TGTGCCAGCAGCTTATCAGTCCCCGGGACAGGGCGCAATGAGCAGTTCTTC
V: TRBV5-1; D: .; size: once; J: TRBJ1-1; CDR3: CASRALVQENTEAFF; DNA: TGCGCCAGCAGAGCTTTGGTGCAGGAGAACACTGAAGCTTTCTTT
V: TRBV7-3; D: .; size: .; J: TRBJ1-1; CDR3: CASSFRGNTEAFF; DNA: TGTGCCAGCAGCTTTAGGGGGAACACTGAAGCTTTCTTT
V: TRBV6-5; D: .; size: .; J: TRBJ1-1; CDR3: CASSYSGDETEAFF; DNA: TGTGCCAGCAGTTACTCAGGAGACGAGACTGAAGCTTTCTTT
V: TRBV6-5; D: .; size: few; J: TRBJ2-2; CDR3: CASSRTGNTGELFF; DNA: TGTGCCAGCAGCCGGACTGGGAACACCGGGGAGCTGTTTTTT
V: TRBV6-1; D: TRBD1; size: .; J: TRBJ1-5; CDR3: CASSARDRGQPQHF; DNA: TGTGCCAGCAGCGCCCGGGACAGAGGTCAGCCCCAGCATTTT
V: TRBV7-2; D: TRBD1; size: .; J: TRBJ2-1; CDR3: CASSFGSGGRWNEQFF; DNA: TGTGCCAGCAGCTTCGGGTCAGGGGGTCGTTGGAATGAGCAGTTCTTC
V: TRBV7-9; D: TRBD1; size: .; J: TRBJ2-4; CDR3: CASSLGTELAKNIQYF; DNA: TGTGCCAGCAGCCTCGGGACAGAACTAGCCAAAAACATTCAGTACTTC
V: TRBV13; D: TRBD1; size: .; J: TRBJ1-1; CDR3: CASSAGTGVTEAFF; DNA: TGTGCCAGCAGCGCCGGGACAGGGGTAACTGAAGCTTTCTTT